This entry concerns a single T cell receptor (beta chain). Its antigen is still unknown. The data derive from a study of CD8+ T cells in alopecia areata. Study context: Tofacitinib ran 6 to 18 months, followed by 6 months off drug. The study's findings and limits: Alopecia totalis/universalis scalp especially showed more expanded CD8+ clones than normal scalp.

Alopecia areata patients gave lesional scalp punch biopsies and peripheral blood samples. RNA extraction was followed by reverse transcription into cDNA, which acted as the sequencing template. Repertoires were generated with immunoSEQ multiplex PCR, while TCRdb's copy carries only in-frame clones and drops some. The sample records around 250,000 clones, 67% being singletons. Material: CD4+ T cells sorted from blood, obtained at week 0. This receptor was taken from a human donor with alopecia areata.

CDR3 DNA sequence: TGTGCCTGGAGACAGGGAAGGGTGAACACTGAAGCTTTCTTT. Residues: CAWRQGRVNTEAFF. The J gene is TRBJ1-1, the V gene TRBV30, with D possibly being TRBD1 (6 bases). Germline CDR1 is GTSNPN and CDR2 is SVGIG (reference sequence). V was trimmed by 3 bases and J by 0 bases, leaving 11 bases between them. The CDR3 has 14 amino acids.